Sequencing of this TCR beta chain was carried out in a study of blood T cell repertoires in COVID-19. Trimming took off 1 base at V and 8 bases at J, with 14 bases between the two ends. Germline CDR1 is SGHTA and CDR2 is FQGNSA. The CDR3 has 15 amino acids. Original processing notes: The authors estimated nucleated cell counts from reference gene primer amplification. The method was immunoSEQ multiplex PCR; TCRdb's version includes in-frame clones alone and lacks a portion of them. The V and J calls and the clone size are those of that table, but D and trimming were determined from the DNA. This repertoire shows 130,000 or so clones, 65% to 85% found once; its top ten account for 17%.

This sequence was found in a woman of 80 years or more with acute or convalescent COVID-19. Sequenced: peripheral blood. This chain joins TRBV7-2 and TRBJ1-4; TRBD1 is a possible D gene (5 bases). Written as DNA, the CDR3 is TGTGCCAGCAGCTTAGTGTGGACGGAGGGGGAAAAACTGTTTTTT. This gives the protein CASSLVWTEGEKLFF.